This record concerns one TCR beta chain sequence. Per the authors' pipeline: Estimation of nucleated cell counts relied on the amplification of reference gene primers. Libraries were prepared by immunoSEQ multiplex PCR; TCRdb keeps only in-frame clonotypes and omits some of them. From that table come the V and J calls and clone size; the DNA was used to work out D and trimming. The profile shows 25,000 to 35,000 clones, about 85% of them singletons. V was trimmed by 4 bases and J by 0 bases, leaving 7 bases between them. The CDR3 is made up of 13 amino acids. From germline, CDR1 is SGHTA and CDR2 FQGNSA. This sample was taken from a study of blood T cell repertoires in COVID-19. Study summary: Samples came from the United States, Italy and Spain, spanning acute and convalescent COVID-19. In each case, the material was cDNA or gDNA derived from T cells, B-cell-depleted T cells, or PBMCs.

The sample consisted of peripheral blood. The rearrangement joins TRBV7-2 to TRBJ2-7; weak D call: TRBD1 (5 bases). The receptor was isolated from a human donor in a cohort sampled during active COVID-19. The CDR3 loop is CASSWGFSYEQYF. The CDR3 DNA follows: TGTGCCAGCAGCTGGGGCTTCTCCTACGAGCAGTACTTC.